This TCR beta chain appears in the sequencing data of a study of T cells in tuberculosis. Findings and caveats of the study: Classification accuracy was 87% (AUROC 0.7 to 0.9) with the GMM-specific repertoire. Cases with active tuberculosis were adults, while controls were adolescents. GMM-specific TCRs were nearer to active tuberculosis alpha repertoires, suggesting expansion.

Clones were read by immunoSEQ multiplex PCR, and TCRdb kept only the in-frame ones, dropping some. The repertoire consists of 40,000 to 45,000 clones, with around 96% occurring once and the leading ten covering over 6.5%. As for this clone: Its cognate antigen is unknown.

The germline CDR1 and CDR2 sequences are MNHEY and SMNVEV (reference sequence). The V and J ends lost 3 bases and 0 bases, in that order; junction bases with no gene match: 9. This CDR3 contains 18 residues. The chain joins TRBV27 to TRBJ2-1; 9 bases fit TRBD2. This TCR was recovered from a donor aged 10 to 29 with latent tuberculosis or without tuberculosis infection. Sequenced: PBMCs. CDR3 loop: CASSFLGAGGSSYNEQFF. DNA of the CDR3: TGTGCCAGCAGTTTTCTTGGGGCGGGAGGGAGCTCCTACAATGAGCAGTTCTTC.